This T cell receptor beta chain was obtained from a study of blood T cell repertoires in COVID-19. Looking at the study overall: Italy, Spain and the United States were the sources of the convalescent and acute COVID-19 samples. PBMCs, B-cell-depleted T cells, or T cells provided the cDNA or gDNA that made up the material.

In the original workflow: Quantification of nucleated cells was approximated via reference gene primer amplification. Data came from immunoSEQ multiplex PCR; TCRdb stores just in-frame clones and leaves some out. The DNA gave D and trimming, while V, J and clone size come from that table. The data show fewer than 100,000 clones, over 75% seen once. Trimming removed 2 bases at V and 5 bases at J, with 16 bases between. The CDR3 has 16 amino acids. Germline V gene data show CDR1 as LGHNA and CDR2 as YNFKEQ. The receptor's source is a man between 60 and 70 years old with acute or convalescent COVID-19. Sequenced sample: peripheral blood. V and J are TRBV4-2 and TRBJ2-1; weak D call: TRBD2 (7 bases). CDR3 nucleotide sequence: TGTGCCAGCAGCCAACGGTGGGGGGGCGCCAACAATGAGCAGTTCTTC. Its translation: CASSQRWGGANNEQFF.